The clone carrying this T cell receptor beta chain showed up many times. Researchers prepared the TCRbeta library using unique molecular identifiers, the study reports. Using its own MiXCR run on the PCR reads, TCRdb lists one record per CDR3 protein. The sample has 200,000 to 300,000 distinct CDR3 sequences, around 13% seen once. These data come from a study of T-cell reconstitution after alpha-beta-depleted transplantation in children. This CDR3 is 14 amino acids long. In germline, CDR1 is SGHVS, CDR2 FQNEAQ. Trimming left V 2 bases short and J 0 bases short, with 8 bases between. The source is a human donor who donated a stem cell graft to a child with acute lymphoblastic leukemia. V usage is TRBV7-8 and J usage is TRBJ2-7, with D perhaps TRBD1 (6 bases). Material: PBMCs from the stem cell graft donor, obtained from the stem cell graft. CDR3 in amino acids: CASSLNRVSYEQYF. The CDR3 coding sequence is TGTGCCAGCAGCTTAAACAGGGTCTCCTACGAGCAGTACTTC.